These 15 T cell receptor beta chains came from one sample sequenced in a study of blood T cell repertoires in COVID-19. The protocol was immunoSEQ multiplex PCR, while the TCRdb copy is restricted to in-frame clones and leaves out a portion. This repertoire shows 400,000 to 550,000 clones, around 89% found once; its top ten account for more than 4%. The sequenced sample was peripheral blood. The receptors were sampled from a woman in her 30s with acute or convalescent COVID-19.

V gene TRBV5-1 combines with J gene TRBJ1-1; D call uncertain. Trimming took off 5 bases at V and 7 bases at J, with 12 bases between the two ends. Germline V gives CDR1 SGHRS, CDR2 YFSETQ. The CDR3 loop spans 12 amino acids. The CDR3 nucleotides read TGCGCCAGCAGTGGAGGGAACGTTGAAGCTTTCTTT. Translating it yields CASSGGNVEAFF.

The chain uses TRBV14 and TRBJ1-4, with 7 bases aligning to TRBD1. The junction had 9 bases not matched to a gene; V was cut back by 0 bases and J by 8 bases. The germline V gene has CDR1 SGHDN and CDR2 FVKESK. CDR3 length equals 16 residues. CDR3 in DNA: TGTGCCAGCAGCCAAGAAGGGCCAGGGGGGAACGAAAAACTGTTTTTT. This sequence encodes CASSQEGPGGNEKLFF.

V usage is TRBV2 and J usage is TRBJ2-1, with 9 bases aligning to TRBD2. The length of the CDR3 is 16 residues. CDR1 is SNHLY and CDR2 is FYNNEI in the germline V gene. The trim removed 7 bases at V and 1 base at J, leaving 8 bases unmatched. Here the CDR3 reads CASIRRGGLSYNEQFF. CDR3 sequence (DNA): TGTGCCAGCATCAGGCGGGGGGGCTTATCCTACAATGAGCAGTTCTTC.

CDR3 sequence reads: CASSSDRISGNTIYF. The CDR3 coding sequence is TGTGCCAGCTCGTCGGACAGGATCTCTGGAAACACCATATATTTT. J is TRBJ1-3 and V is TRBV18, with 7 bases identical to TRBD1. Germline CDR1 reads KGHSH; CDR2 reads LQKENI. The V segment lost 6 bases and the J segment 0 bases; nucleotides outside the gene matches: 5. The CDR3 length is 15 residues.

This chain connects TRBV3-1 (or the pseudogene TRBV3-2) to TRBJ2-7, with D perhaps TRBD2 (6 bases). CDR1 is LGHDT and CDR2 is YNNKEL in the germline V gene (reference sequence). The CDR3 is 13 residues long. V was trimmed by 4 bases and J by 5 bases, leaving 12 bases between them. CDR3 loop: CASSLWGGDEQYF. CDR3 coding DNA: TGTGCCAGCAGCCTCTGGGGAGGTGACGAGCAGTACTTC.

The chain links TRBV3-1 (or the pseudogene TRBV3-2) to TRBJ2-3, with D possibly being TRBD2 (6 bases). V lost 2 bases to trimming and J lost 4 bases, with 7 bases between them. The CDR3 is made up of 13 amino acids. Germline V gene lookup returns CDR1 LGHDT and CDR2 YNNKEL (reference sequence). The CDR3 DNA follows: TGTGCCAGCAGCCAACTAGCGCCAGATACGCAGTATTTT. This gives the protein CASSQLAPDTQYF.

The chain uses TRBV13 and TRBJ2-1; tentative D call: TRBD2 (6 bases). CDR3 length equals 14 residues. The V end was cut by 5 bases, the J end by 1 base, with 9 bases between. Germline V gene data show CDR1 as PRHDT and CDR2 as FYEKMQ (reference sequence). CDR3 coding DNA: TGTGCCAGCAGCCCCGGGACTTCCTACAATGAGCAGTTCTTC. It is translated as CASSPGTSYNEQFF.

The chain carries TRBV5-4 and TRBJ2-4; D perhaps matches TRBD1 (6 bases). Deletions cut 4 bases from V and 3 bases from J, with 11 bases between. The CDR3 runs 14 residues. Germline-derived CDR1 and CDR2 are SGHNT and YYREEE (reference sequence). The DNA of the CDR3 is TGTGCCAGCAGCCCTGGACAGAACAAAAACATTCAGTACTTC. It encodes CASSPGQNKNIQYF. Combining the CDR3 with reference TRBV5-4 and TRBJ2-4 gives the whole variable domain ETGVTQSPTHLIKTRGQQVTLRCSSQSGHNTVSWYQQALGQGPQFIFQYYREEENGRGNFPPRFSGLQFPNYSSELNVNALELDDSALYLCASSPGQNKNIQYFGAGTRLSVL.

The rearrangement joins TRBV24-1 to TRBJ2-3, with 8 positions matching TRBD2. Germline loops: CDR1 KGHDR, CDR2 SFDVKD. The CDR3 length is 14 residues. V trimming: 4 bases; J trimming: 4 bases; junction bases outside the gene matches: 3. The CDR3 is CATSDRGGPDTQYF. The DNA for the CDR3 is TGTGCCACCAGTGACCGGGGGGGCCCAGATACGCAGTATTTT.

The V call is TRBV21-1, the J call TRBJ1-6; the table names TRBD1, a call not compared with the DNA. TRBV21-1 is an annotated pseudogene. The CDR3 is made up of 19 amino acids. DNA for the CDR3: TGTGCCAGCAGCAATCCTAACGACAGAAAGAGCTCCTATAATTCACCCCTCCACTTT. This gives the protein CASSNPNDRKSSYNSPLHF.

The rearrangement links TRBV4-2 to TRBJ2-3; 7 bases line up with TRBD2. From germline, CDR1 is LGHNA and CDR2 YNFKEQ. The CDR3 totals 18 residues. Trimming at V came to 0 bases and at J to 6 bases, leaving 15 bases not matched to a gene. The CDR3 DNA sequence: TGTGCCAGCAGCCAAGACCCCCCCGCCAGCGGGGTCAGGGATACGCAGTATTTT. This encodes CASSQDPPASGVRDTQYF.

The chain recombines TRBV28 with TRBJ2-7; TRBD1 matches 7 bases. The CDR3 runs 14 residues. The junction had 5 bases not matched to a gene; V was cut back by 6 bases and J by 0 bases. In germline, CDR1 is MDHEN, CDR2 SYDVKM. The chain's CDR3 is CASRADRSSYEQYF. CDR3 nucleotide sequence: TGTGCCAGCAGAGCGGACAGGAGCTCCTACGAGCAGTACTTC.

The chain has TRBV3-1 (or the pseudogene TRBV3-2) and TRBJ2-4; the match to TRBD1 covers 8 bases. This CDR3 is 16 amino acids long. CDR1 LGHDT and CDR2 YNNKEL come from the germline V gene (reference sequence). Losses at the gene ends were 4 bases for V and 3 bases for J; bases not matched to a gene: 8. The CDR3 DNA is TGTGCCAGCAGCCCCTGGACAGGGTCCGACAAAAACATTCAGTACTTC. Amino acid sequence: CASSPWTGSDKNIQYF.

The chain is built from TRBV9 and TRBJ2-2, with TRBD1 identical over 8 bases. Germline CDR1 SGDLS, CDR2 YYNGEE. V shed 6 bases, J shed 0 bases, and the junction held 7 bases outside the gene matches. The CDR3 sequence is 16 residues long. The CDR3 region is CASIPGTGTNTGELFF. CDR3 nucleotide sequence: TGTGCCAGCATCCCGGGGACAGGTACGAACACCGGGGAGCTGTTTTTT.

The chain uses TRBV18 and TRBJ2-5; no clear D. This CDR3 is built from 15 residues. From germline, CDR1 is KGHSH and CDR2 LQKENI. The ends were cut back, 3 bases at V and 5 bases at J, with 16 bases in the middle. The CDR3 DNA reads as TGTGCCAGCTCACCCTATATCCTAGAATTGGAGACCCAGTACTTC. Translated, it gives CASSPYILELETQYF.